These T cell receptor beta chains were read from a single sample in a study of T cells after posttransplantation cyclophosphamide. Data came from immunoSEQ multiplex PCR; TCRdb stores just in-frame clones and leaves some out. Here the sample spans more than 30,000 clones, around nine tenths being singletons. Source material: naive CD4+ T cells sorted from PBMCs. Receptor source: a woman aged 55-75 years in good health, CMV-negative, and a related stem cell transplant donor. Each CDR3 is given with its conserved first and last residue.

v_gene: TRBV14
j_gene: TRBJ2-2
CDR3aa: CASSPGQGNTGELFF

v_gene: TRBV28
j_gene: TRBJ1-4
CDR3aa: CASSRRTKDRDRGEKLFF

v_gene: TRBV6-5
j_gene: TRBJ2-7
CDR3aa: CASSTSGFSSYEQYF

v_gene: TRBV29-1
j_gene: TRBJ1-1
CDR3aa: CSAMGQMNTEAFF

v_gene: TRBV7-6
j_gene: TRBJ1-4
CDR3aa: CASSLGPSTTPKLFF

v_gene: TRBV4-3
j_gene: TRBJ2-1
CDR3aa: CASSQIQTYNEQFF

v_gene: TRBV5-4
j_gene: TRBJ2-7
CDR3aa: CASSLGSQRSYEQYF

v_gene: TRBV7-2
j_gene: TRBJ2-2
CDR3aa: CASSLVGVLAGELFF

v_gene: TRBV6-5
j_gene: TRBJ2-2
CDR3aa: CASARGGNTGELFF

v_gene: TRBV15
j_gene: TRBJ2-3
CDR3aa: CATSRDRVGGRTDTQYF

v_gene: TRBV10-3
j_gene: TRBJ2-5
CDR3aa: CAISESVPSERGALETQYF

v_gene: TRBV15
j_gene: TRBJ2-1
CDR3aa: CATSRQGSSYNEQFF

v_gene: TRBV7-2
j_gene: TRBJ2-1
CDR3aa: CASSLSGGDYNEQFF

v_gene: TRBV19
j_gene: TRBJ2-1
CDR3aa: CASTPFGTSGYNEQFF

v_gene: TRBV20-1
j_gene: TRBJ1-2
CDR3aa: CSAYPGGTAF

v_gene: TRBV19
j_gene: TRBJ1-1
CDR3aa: CASSIWVANTEAFF

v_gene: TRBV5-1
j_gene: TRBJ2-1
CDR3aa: CASSLRGGGYNEQFF

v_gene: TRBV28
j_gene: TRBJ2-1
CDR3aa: CASSPLGQGQDNEQFF

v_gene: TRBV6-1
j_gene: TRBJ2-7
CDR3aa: CASRPSGSYEQYF

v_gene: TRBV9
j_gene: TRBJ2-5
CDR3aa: CASSDRAETQYF

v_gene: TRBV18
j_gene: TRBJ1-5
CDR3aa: CASSPGQNQPQHF

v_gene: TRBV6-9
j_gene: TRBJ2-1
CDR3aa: CASSQGQGASSYNEQFF

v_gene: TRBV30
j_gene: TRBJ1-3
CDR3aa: CAWSVGVSGNTIYF

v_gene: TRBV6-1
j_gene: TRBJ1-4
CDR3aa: CASRPQGHSEEKLFF

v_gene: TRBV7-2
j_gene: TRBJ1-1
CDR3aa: CASSLDFNREAFF

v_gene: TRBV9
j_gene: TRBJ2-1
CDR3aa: CASSGGTGAYNEQFF

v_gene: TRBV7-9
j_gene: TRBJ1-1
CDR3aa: CASSADINTEAFF

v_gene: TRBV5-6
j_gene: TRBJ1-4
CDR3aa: CASSRGGAEKLFF

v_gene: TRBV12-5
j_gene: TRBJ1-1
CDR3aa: CASGLVLDSKLNTEAFF

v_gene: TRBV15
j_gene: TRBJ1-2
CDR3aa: CATSRNRGNYGYTF

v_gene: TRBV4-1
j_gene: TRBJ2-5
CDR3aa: CASSHTGQGGQETQYF

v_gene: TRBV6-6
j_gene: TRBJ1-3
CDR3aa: CASSTGTGGNTIYF

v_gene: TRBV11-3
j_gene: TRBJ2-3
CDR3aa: CASSLGLGTDTQYF

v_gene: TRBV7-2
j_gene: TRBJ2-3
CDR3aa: CASSPSRNTDTQYF

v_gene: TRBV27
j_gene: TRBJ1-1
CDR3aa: CASSLWGKQGRAFF

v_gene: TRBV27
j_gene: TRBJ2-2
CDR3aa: CASSLLFRQGRGGELFF

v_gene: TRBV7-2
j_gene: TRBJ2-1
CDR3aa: CASSLASSSYNEQFF

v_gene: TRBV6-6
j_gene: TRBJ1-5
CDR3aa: CASSYDQGSFNQPQHF

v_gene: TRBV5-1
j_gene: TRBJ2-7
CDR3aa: CASSRRGDHEQYF

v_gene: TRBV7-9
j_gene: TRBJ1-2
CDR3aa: CASSLGGFNYGYTF

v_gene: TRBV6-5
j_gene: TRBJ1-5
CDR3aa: CASSEGVGNQPQHF

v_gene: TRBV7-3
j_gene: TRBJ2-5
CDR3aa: CASGGQGEETQYF

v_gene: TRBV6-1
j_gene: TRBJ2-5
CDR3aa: CASSPTRSETQYF

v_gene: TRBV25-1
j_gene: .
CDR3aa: CASSDSAGPVTYEQYF

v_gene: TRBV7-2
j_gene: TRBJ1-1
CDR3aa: CASSPVDRKGTEAFF

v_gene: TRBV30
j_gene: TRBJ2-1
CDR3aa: CAWSETSGSVRYNEQFF

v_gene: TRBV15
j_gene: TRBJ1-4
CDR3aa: CATSRPGSVEKLFF

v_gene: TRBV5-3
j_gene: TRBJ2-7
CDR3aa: CARSLVCQTYEQYF

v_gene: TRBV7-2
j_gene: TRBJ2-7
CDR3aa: CASSPRVGYEQYF

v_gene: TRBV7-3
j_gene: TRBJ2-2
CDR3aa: CASSLQGANTGELFF

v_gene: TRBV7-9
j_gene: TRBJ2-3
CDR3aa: CASSLGGEGNTQYF

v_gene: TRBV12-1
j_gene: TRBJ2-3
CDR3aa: CASSFEFLPGFLPGLADYTDTQYF

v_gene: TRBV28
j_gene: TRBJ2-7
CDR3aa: CASGKTSGTYEQYF

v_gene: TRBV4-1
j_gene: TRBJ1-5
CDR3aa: CASSQSGTFSNQPQHF

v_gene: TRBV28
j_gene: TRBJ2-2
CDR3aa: CASCEPGTGELFF

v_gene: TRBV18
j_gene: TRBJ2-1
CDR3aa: CASSPLLGDYNEQFF

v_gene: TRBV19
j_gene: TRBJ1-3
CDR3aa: CASSIPSFWGRGGNTIYF

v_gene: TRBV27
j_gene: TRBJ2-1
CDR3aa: CASTLEGGIYNEQFF

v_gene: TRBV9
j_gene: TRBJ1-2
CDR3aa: CASSETPGDDYGYTF

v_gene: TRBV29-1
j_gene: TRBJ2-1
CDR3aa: CSVESLAGGNEQFF